This T cell receptor (beta chain) was obtained from a study of early T cells in non-severe SARS-CoV-2 infection. Overall study: Sequenced material consisted of bulk RNA (from unsorted whole blood), and chains were unpaired.

Study-wide findings and caveats: VDJdb matching favored anti-spike CD8 responses, missing private and CD4 specificities.

This clonotype occurred many times. The antigen is undetermined. The CDR3 loop spans 16 amino acids. After removal of 3 bases from V and 7 bases from J, the junction contained 10 bases not matched to a gene. Germline CDR1 SGDLS, CDR2 YYNGEE. Each cDNA molecule carried a unique molecular identifier. Each CDR3 protein gets one entry after TCRdb re-called the 5' RACE reads with MiXCR. The data contain roughly 31,000 distinct CDR3 sequences, about 4.6% of them singletons. The chain combines TRBV9 with TRBJ1-5; 10 nucleotides align to TRBD1. The material sequenced was whole blood. The TCR was taken from an adult who was a healthcare worker with PCR-confirmed SARS-CoV-2 infection or an uninfected control (not recorded which). CDR3 amino acids: CASSADGQGGGQPQHF. CDR3 in DNA: TGTGCCAGCAGCGCCGATGGACAGGGGGGAGGCCAGCCCCAGCATTTT.